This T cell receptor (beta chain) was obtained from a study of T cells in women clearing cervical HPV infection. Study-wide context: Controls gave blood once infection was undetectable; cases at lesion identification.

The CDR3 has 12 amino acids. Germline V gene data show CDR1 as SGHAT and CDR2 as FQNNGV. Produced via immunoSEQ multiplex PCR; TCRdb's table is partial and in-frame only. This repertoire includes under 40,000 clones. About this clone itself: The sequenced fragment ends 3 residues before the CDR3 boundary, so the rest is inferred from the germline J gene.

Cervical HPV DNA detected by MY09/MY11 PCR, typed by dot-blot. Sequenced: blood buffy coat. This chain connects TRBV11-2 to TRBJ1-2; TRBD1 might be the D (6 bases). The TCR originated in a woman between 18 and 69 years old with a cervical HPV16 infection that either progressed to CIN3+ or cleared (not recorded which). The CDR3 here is CASSSQGSGYTF. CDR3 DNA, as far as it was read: TGTGCCAGCAGCTCACAGGGATCCGGC.